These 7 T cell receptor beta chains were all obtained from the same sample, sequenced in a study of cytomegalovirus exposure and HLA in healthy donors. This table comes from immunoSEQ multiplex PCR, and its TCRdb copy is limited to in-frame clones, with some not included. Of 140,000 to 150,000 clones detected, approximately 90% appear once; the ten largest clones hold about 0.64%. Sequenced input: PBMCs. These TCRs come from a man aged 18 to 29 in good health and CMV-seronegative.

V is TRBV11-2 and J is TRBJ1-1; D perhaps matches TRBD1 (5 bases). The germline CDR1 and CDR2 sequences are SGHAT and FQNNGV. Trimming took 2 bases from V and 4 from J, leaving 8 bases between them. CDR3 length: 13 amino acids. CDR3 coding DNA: TGTGCCAGCAGCTTAAACAGGATCACTGAAGCTTTCTTT. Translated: CASSLNRITEAFF.

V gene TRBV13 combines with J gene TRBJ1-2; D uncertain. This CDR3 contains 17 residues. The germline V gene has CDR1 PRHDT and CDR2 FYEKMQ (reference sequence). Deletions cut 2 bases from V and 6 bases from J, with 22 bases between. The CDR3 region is CASSLFSGGRVLDGYTF. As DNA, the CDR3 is TGTGCCAGCAGCTTATTCAGTGGTGGGCGGGTGTTGGATGGCTACACCTTC. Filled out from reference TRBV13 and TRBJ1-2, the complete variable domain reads AAGVIQSPRHLIKEKRETATLKCYPIPRHDTVYWYQQGPGQDPQFLISFYEKMQSDKGSIPDRFSAQQFSDYHSELNMSSLELGDSALYFCASSLFSGGRVLDGYTFGSGTRLTVV.

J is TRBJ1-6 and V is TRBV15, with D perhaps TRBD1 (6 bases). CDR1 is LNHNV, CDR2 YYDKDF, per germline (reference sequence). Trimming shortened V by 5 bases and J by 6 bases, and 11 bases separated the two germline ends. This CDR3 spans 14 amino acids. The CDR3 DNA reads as TGTGCCACCAGCGCCCGGGACACTAATTCACCCCTCCACTTT. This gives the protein CATSARDTNSPLHF.

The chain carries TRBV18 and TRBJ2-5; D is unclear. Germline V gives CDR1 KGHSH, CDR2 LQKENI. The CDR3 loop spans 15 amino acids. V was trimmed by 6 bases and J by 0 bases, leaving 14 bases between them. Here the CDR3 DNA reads TGTGCCAGCTCGACGGTGGAGAGATACCAAGAGACCCAGTACTTC. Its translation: CASSTVERYQETQYF.

DNA of the CDR3: TGCGCCAGCTCGACAGGGGCTGGGGCCAACGTCCTGACTTTC. Its translation is CASSTGAGANVLTF. V is TRBV10-1 and J is TRBJ2-6; 8 bases agree with TRBD1. Losses at the gene ends were 8 bases for V and 2 bases for J; bases not matched to a gene: 2. CDR1 and CDR2 from the germline V gene are WNHNN and SYGVQD (reference sequence). The CDR3 totals 14 residues.

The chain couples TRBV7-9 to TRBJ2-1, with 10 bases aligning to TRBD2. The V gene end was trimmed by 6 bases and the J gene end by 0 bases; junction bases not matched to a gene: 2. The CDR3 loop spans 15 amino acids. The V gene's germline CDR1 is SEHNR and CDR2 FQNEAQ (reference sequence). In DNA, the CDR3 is TGTGCCAGCAGACCTAGCGGGAGCTCCTACAATGAGCAGTTCTTC. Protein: CASRPSGSSYNEQFF. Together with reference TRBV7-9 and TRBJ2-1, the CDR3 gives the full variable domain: DTGVSQNPRHKITKRGQNVTFRCDPISEHNRLYWYRQTLGQGPEFLTYFQNEAQLEKSRLLSDRFSAERPKGSFSTLEIQRTEQGDSAMYLCASRPSGSSYNEQFFGPGTRLTVL.

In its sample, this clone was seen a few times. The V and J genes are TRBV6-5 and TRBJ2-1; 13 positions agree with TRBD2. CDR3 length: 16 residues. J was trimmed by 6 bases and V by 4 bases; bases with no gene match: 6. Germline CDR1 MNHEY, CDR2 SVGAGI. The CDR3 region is CASSSRTSGGRNEQFF. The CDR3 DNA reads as TGTGCCAGCAGTTCTAGGACTAGCGGGGGACGCAATGAGCAGTTCTTC.